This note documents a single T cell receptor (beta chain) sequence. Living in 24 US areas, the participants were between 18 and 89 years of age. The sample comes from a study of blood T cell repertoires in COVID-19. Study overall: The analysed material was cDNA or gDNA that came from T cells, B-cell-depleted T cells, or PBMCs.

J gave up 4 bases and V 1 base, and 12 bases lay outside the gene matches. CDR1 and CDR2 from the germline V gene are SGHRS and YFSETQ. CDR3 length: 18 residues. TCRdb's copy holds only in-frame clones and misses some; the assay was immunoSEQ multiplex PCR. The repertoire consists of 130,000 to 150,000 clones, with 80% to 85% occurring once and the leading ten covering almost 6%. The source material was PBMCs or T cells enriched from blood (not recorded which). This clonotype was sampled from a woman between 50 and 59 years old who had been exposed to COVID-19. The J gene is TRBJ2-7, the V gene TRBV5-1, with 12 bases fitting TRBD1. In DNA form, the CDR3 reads TGCGCCAGCAGCTTGTATGGGACAGGGGGCTTCCCTCTTTACGAGCAGTACTTC. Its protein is CASSLYGTGGFPLYEQYF.